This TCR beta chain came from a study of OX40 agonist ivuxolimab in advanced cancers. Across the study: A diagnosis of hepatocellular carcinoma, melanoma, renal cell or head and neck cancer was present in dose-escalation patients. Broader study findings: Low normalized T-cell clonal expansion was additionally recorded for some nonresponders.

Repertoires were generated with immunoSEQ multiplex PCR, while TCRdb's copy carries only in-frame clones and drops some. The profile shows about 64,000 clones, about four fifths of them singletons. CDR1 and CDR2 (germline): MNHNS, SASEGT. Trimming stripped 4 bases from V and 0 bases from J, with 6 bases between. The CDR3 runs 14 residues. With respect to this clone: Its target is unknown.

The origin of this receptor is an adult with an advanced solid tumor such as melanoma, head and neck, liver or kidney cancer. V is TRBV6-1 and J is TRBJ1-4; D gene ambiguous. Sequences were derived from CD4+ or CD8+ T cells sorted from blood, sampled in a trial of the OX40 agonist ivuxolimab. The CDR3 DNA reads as TGTGCCAGCAGTGGGACTGCAACTAATGAAAAACTGTTTTTT. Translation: CASSGTATNEKLFF.